A few counts support the clone carrying this T cell receptor (beta chain). Its antigen is still unknown. MiXCR, run by TCRdb on the 5' RACE reads, gives a single entry per CDR3 protein. The table includes approximately 39,000 distinct CDR3 sequences, more than 7% detected once. Trimming left V 0 bases short and J 2 bases short, with 11 bases between. The CDR3 has 14 amino acids. Germline V lookup: CDR1 DFQATT, CDR2 SNEGSKA (reference sequence). Time point: sample taken at primary tumor resection. Donors were around 70 untreated early-stage non-small cell lung cancer patients. Without sorting, whole RNA was sequenced from tumor, nontumor lung or frozen PBMC. The data originate from a study of spatial heterogeneity in lung cancer. Study results and limitations: Blood showed ubiquitous tumor TCRs more often at resection than at routine follow-up.

This sequence was found in a female donor with early-stage non-small cell lung cancer. The sequenced sample was PBMCs, obtained at surgery. The rearrangement uses TRBV20-1 and TRBJ2-7; no firm D call. CDR3 in amino acids: CSARDPQMTYEQYF. The CDR3 nucleotides read TGCAGTGCTAGAGACCCTCAGATGACCTACGAGCAGTACTTC.